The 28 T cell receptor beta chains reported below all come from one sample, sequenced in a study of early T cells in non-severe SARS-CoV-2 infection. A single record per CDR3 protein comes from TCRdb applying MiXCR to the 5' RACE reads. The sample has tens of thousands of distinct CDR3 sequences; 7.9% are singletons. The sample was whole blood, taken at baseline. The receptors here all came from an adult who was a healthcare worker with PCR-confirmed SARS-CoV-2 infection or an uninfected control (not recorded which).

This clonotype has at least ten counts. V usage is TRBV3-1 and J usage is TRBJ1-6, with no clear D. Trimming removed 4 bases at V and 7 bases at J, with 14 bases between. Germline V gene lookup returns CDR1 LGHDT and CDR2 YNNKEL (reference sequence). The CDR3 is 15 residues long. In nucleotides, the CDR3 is TGTGCCAGCAGCCTTGCCACAGACGGGAATTCACCCCTCCACTTT. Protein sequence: CASSLATDGNSPLHF.

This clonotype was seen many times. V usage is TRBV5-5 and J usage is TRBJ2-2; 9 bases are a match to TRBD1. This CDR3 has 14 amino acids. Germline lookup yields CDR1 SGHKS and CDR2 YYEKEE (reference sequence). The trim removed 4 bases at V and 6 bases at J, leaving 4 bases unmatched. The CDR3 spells CASSGGQGPGELFF. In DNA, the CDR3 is TGTGCCAGCAGCGGGGGACAGGGTCCCGGGGAGCTGTTTTTT.

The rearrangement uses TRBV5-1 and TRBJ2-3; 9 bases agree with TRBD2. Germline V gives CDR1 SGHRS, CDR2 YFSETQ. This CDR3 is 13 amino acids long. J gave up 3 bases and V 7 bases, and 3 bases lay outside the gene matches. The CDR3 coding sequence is TGCGCCAGCGCGGGGGGGATGACAGATACGCAGTATTTT. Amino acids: CASAGGMTDTQYF.

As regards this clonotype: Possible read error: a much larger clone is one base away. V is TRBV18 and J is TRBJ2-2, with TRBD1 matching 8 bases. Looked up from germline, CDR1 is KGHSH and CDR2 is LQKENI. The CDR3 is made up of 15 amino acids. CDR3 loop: CSSSPAAGGIGELFF. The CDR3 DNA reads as TGTTCCAGCTCACCCGCGGCAGGGGGCATCGGGGAGCTGTTTTTT.

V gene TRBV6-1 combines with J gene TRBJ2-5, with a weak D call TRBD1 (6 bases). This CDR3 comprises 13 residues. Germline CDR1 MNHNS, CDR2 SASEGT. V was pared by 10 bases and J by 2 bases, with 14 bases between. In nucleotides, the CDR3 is TGTGCCACCATCCGGGACATACAAGAGACCCAGTACTTC. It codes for CATIRDIQETQYF.

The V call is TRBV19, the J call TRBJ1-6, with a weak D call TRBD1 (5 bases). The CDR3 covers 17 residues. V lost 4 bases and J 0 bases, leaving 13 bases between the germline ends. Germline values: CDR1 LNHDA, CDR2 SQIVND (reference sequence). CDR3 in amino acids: CASSTVGLNSYNSPLHF. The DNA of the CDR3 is TGTGCCAGTAGTACCGTGGGACTGAACTCCTATAATTCACCCCTCCACTTT.

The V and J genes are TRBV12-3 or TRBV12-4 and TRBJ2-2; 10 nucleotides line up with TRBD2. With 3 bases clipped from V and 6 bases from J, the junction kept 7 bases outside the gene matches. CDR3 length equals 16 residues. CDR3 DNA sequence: TGTGCCAGCAGTTTTGCGTCTAGCGGGGGCCCCGGGGAGCTGTTTTTT. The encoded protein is CASSFASSGGPGELFF.

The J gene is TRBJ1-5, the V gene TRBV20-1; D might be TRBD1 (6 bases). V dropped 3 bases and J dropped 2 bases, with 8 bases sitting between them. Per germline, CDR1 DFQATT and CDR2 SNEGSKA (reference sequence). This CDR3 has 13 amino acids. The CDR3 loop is CSASRQGNQPQHF. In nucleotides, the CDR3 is TGCAGTGCTAGCAGACAGGGCAATCAGCCCCAGCATTTT.

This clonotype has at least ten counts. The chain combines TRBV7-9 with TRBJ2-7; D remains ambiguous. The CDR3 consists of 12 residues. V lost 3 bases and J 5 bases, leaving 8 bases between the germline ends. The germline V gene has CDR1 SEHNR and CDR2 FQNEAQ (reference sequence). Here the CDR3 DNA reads TGTGCCAGCAGCTTTGGGGTGGACGAGCAGTACTTC. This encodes CASSFGVDEQYF.

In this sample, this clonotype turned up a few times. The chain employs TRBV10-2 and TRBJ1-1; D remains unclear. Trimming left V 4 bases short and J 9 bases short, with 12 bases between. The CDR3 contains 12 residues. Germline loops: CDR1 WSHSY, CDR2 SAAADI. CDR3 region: CASSAGLEKAFF. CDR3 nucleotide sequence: TGCGCCAGCAGTGCCGGACTGGAGAAAGCTTTCTTT.

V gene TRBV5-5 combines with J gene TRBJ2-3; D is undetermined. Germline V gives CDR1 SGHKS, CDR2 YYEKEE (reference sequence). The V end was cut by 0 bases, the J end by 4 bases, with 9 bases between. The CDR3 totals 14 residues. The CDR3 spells CASSLAVFADTQYF. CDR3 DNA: TGTGCCAGCAGCTTGGCAGTGTTCGCAGATACGCAGTATTTT.

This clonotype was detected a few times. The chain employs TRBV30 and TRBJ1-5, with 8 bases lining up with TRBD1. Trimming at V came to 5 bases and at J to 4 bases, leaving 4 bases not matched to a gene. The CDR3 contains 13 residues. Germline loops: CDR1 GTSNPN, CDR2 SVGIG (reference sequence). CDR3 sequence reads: CAWAGGSNQPQHF. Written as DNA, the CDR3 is TGTGCCTGGGCAGGGGGCTCGAATCAGCCCCAGCATTTT.

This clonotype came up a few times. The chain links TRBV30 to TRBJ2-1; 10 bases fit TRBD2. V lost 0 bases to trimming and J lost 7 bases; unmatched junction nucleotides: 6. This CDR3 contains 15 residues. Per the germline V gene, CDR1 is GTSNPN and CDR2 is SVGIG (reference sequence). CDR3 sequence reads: CAWSVGAGGWNEQFF. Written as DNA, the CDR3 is TGTGCCTGGAGTGTCGGAGCGGGGGGGTGGAATGAGCAGTTCTTC.

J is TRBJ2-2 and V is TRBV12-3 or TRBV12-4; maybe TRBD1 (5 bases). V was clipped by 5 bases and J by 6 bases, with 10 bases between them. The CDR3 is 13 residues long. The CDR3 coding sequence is TGTGCCAGCAGTAACCAGGGCGCCGGGGAGCTGTTTTTT. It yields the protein CASSNQGAGELFF.

The CDR3 DNA sequence: TGTGCCAGCAGCTTGGCTACAGGAGCAGATACGCAGTATTTT. Its translation is CASSLATGADTQYF. This chain joins TRBV5-6 and TRBJ2-3, with D perhaps TRBD1 (5 bases). The CDR3 runs to 14 residues. Germline V gene lookup returns CDR1 SGHDT and CDR2 YYEEEE. Trimming took off 0 bases at V and 4 bases at J, with 9 bases between the two ends. The full variable domain, rest sourced from reference TRBV5-6 and TRBJ2-3, is DAGVTQSPTHLIKTRGQQVTLRCSPKSGHDTVSWYQQALGQGPQFIFQYYEEEERQRGNFPDRFSGHQFPNYSSELNVNALLLGDSALYLCASSLATGADTQYFGPGTRLTVL.

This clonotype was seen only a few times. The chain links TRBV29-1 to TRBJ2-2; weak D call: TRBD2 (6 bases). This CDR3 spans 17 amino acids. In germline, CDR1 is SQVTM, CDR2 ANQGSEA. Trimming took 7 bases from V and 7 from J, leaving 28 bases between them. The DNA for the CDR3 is TGCAGCGGCATTAGGACCGGAGGGCACGGTACATACGGGGAGCTGTTTTTT. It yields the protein CSGIRTGGHGTYGELFF.

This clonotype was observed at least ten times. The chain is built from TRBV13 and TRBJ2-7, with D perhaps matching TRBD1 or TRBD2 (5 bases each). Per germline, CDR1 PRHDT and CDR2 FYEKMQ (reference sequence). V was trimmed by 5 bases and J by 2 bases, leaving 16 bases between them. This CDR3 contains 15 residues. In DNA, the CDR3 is TGTGCCAGCAGCAAGACCGGGACCCCGACCTACGAGCAGTACTTC. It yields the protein CASSKTGTPTYEQYF.

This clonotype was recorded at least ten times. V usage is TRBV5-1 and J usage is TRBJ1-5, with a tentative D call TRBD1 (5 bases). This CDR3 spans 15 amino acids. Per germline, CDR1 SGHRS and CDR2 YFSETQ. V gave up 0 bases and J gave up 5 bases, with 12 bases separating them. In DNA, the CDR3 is TGCGCCAGCAGCTTGGCAGGTAGGGGAGATCAGCCCCAGCATTTT. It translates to CASSLAGRGDQPQHF.

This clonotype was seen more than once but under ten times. The CDR3 reads CASSLGTFISYGYTF. In nucleotides, the CDR3 is TGTGCCAGCAGCTTGGGGACCTTTATTTCATATGGCTACACCTTC. The chain carries TRBV5-5 and TRBJ1-2; D not certain. Per germline, CDR1 SGHKS and CDR2 YYEKEE (reference sequence). Trimming shortened V by 0 bases and J by 5 bases, and 14 bases separated the two germline ends. The CDR3 extends over 15 amino acids. The entire variable domain, with the rest obtained from reference TRBV5-5 and TRBJ1-2, is as follows: DAGVTQSPTHLIKTRGQQVTLRCSPISGHKSVSWYQQVLGQGPQFIFQYYEKEERGRGNFPDRFSARQFPNYSSELNVNALLLGDSALYLCASSLGTFISYGYTFGSGTRLTVV.

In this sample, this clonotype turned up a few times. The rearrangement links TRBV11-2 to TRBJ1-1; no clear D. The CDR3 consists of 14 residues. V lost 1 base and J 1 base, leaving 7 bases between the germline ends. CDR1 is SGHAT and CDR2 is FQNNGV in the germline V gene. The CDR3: CASSLGTPNTEAFF. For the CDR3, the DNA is TGTGCCAGCAGCTTAGGGACCCCGAACACTGAAGCTTTCTTT. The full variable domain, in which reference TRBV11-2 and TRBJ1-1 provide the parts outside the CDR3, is EAGVAQSPRYKIIEKRQSVAFWCNPISGHATLYWYQQILGQGPKLLIQFQNNGVVDDSQLPKDRFSAERLKGVDSTLKIQPAKLEDSAVYLCASSLGTPNTEAFFGQGTRLTVV.

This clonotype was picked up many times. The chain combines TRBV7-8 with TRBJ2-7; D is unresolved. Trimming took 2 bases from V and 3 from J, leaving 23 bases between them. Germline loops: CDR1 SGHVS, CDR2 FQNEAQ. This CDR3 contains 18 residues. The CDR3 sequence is CASSLPQYTPTRFYEQYF. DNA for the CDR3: TGTGCCAGCAGCTTACCACAGTATACCCCGACTCGATTCTACGAGCAGTACTTC.

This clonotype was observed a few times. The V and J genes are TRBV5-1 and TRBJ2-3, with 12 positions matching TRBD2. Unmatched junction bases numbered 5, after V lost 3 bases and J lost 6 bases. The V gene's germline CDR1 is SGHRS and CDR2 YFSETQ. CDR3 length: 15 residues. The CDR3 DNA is TGCGCCAGCAGCTCTAGGACTAGCGGGGAGGATACGCAGTATTTT. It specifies CASSSRTSGEDTQYF.

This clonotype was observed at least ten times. This chain's CDR3 is CASSTVDNSPLHF. For the CDR3, the DNA is TGTGCCAGTAGTACCGTGGATAATTCACCCCTCCACTTT. The chain links TRBV19 to TRBJ1-6; D is undetermined. The CDR3 is 13 residues long. V lost 4 bases and J 5 bases, leaving 6 bases between the germline ends. Looked up from germline, CDR1 is LNHDA and CDR2 is SQIVND (reference sequence).

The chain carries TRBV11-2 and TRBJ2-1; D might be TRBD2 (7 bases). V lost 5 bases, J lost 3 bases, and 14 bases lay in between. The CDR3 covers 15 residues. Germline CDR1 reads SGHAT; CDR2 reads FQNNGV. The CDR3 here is CASSAGGGGYNEQFF. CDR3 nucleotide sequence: TGTGCCAGCAGCGCCGGAGGGGGGGGCTACAATGAGCAGTTCTTC.

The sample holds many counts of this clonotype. CDR3 coding DNA: TGCAGCGTTGTACAGGGTAATTCACCCCTCCACTTT. Translating gives CSVVQGNSPLHF. The V gene is TRBV29-1, the J gene TRBJ1-6; possibly TRBD1 for D (6 bases). The CDR3 sequence is 12 residues long. The V gene lost 4 bases and the J gene lost 6 bases, with 7 bases spanning the gap. CDR1 is SQVTM, CDR2 ANQGSEA, per germline.

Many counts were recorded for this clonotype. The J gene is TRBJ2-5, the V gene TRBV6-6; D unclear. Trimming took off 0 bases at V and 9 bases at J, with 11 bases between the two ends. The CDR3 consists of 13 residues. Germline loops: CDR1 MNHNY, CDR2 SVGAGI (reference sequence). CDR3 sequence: CASSYSQDGSQYF. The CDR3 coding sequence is TGTGCCAGCAGTTACTCGCAGGATGGGTCCCAGTACTTC.

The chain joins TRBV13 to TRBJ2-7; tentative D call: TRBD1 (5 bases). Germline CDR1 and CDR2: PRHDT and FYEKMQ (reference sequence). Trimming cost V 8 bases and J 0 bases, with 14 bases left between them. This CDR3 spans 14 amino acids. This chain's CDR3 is CASRLQGSSYEQYF. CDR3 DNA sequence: TGTGCCAGCCGACTCCAGGGCAGCTCCTACGAGCAGTACTTC. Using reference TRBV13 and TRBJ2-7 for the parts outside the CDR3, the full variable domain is AAGVIQSPRHLIKEKRETATLKCYPIPRHDTVYWYQQGPGQDPQFLISFYEKMQSDKGSIPDRFSAQQFSDYHSELNMSSLELGDSALYFCASRLQGSSYEQYFGPGTRLTVT.

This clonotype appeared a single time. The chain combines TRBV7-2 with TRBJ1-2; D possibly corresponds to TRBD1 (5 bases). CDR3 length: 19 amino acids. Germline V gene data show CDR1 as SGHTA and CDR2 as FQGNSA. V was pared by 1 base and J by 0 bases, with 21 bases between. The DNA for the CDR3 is TGTGCCAGCAGCTTAGGCGGGTCAGGGCTTGCCGGAGCTAACTATGGCTACACCTTC. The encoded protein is CASSLGGSGLAGANYGYTF.